The clone carrying this TCR beta chain was detected many times. Its antigen remains unknown. This CDR3 has 16 amino acids. V dropped 0 bases and J dropped 3; count of bases not matched to a gene: 8. This entry is derived from a study of T-cell reconstitution after alpha-beta-depleted transplantation in children. Study-wide points: After one year, T-cell counts and TCRbeta diversity mostly came from new T cells. After transplant, at about two months, alpha-beta T cells were reportedly derived from several hundred expanded graft clones.

The TCRbeta library was prepared with unique molecular identifiers. One entry per CDR3 protein results from TCRdb running MiXCR on the PCR reads. The sample shows 480,000 or so distinct CDR3 sequences, more than 9% of them seen only once. Sequences were derived from PBMCs, sampled before TCRalphabeta/CD19-depleted stem cell transplant. The receptor's source is a child aged 2 to 10 with inherited bone marrow failure, due to receive a stem cell transplant. The V call is TRBV12-3 or TRBV12-4, the J call TRBJ2-7, with TRBD2 matching 7 bases. CDR3 nucleotide sequence: TGTGCCAGCAGTTTAGCGGGAGGGCCCCCTGGCTACGAGCAGTACTTC. It yields the protein CASSLAGGPPGYEQYF.